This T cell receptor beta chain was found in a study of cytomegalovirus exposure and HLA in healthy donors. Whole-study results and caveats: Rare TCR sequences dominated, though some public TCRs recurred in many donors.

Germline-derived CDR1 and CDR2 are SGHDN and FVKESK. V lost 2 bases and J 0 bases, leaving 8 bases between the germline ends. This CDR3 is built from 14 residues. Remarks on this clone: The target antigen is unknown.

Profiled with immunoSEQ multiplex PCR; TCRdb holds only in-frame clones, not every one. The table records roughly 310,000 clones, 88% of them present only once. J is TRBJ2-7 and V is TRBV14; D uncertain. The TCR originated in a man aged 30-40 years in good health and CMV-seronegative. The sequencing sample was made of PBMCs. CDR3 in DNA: TGTGCCAGCAGCCAATGGAGAAGCTCCTACGAGCAGTACTTC. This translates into CASSQWRSSYEQYF.